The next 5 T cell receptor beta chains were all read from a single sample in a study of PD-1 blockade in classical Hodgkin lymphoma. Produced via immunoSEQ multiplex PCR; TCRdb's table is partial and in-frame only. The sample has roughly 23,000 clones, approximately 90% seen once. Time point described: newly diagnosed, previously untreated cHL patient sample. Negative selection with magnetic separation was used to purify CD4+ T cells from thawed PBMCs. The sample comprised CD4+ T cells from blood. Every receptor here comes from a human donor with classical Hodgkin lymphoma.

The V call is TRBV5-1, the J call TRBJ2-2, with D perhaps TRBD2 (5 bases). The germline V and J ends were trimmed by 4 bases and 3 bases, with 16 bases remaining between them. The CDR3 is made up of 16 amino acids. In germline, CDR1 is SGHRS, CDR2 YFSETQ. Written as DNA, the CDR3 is TGCGCCAGCAGCCCCTGGGCTAGCACAGACACCGGGGAGCTGTTTTTT. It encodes CASSPWASTDTGELFF.

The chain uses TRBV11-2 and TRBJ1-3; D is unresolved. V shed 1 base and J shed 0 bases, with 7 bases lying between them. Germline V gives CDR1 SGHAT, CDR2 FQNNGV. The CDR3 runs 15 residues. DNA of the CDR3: TGTGCCAGCAGCTTAGTCAGGAACTCTGGAAACACCATATATTTT. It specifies CASSLVRNSGNTIYF.

CDR3 DNA sequence: TGTGCCAGCAGCCCGGGAGCGGGAGGGCCGGTTACGCAGTATTTT. Protein: CASSPGAGGPVTQYF. The rearrangement uses TRBV11-1 and TRBJ2-3; TRBD2 matches 10 bases. J gave up 8 bases and V 5 bases, and 10 bases lay outside the gene matches. The CDR3 loop spans 15 amino acids. Germline assignment: CDR1 SGHAT and CDR2 FQDESV (reference sequence).

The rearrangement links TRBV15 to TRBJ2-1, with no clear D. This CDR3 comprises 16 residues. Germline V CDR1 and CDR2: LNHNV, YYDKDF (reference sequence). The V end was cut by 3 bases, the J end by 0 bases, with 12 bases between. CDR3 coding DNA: TGTGCCACCAGCAGTCTATGGGGTAACTCCTACAATGAGCAGTTCTTC. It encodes CATSSLWGNSYNEQFF. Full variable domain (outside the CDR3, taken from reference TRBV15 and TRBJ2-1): DAMVIQNPRYQVTQFGKPVTLSCSQTLNHNVMYWYQQKSSQAPKLLFHYYDKDFNNEADTPDNFQSRRPNTSFCFLDIRSPGLGDTAMYLCATSSLWGNSYNEQFFGPGTRLTVL.

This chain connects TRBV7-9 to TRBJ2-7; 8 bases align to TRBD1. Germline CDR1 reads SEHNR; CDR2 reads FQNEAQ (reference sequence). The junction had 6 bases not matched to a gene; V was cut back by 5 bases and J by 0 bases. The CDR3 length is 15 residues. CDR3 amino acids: CASSAIQGGSYEQYF. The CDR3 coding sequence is TGTGCCAGCAGCGCGATACAGGGGGGCTCCTACGAGCAGTACTTC. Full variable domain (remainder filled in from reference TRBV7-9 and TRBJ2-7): DTGVSQNPRHKITKRGQNVTFRCDPISEHNRLYWYRQTLGQGPEFLTYFQNEAQLEKSRLLSDRFSAERPKGSFSTLEIQRTEQGDSAMYLCASSAIQGGSYEQYFGPGTRLTVT.